The 10 T cell receptor beta chains below were found in one sample sequenced in a study of T cells after yellow fever vaccination (dated by TCRdb to the late 2010s). The treatment or condition label, as the study defines it: live attenuated yellow fever vaccine strain. The library was produced with 5' RACE. Sequencing was performed on an Illumina HiSeq 2500. The public reads were reprocessed in TCRdb via fastp at Q25 and MiXCR, keeping in-frame beta chains. Rows with one shared CDR3 protein collapse into an entry with the most common genes and DNA. This sample holds roughly 310,000 distinct CDR3 sequences; about 9.5% were observed only once. The top ten clones comprise about 20% of the sample. The sample in question was PBMCs, obtained on the day of the first yellow fever vaccination. These receptors originate from a man between 18 and 29 years old who received the YFV17D yellow fever vaccine.

This chain uses TRBV12-3 or TRBV12-4 with TRBJ2-2; 8 nucleotides line up with TRBD2. The CDR3 runs to 20 residues. With V trimmed by 3 bases and J by 1 base, 16 bases remained unmatched. CDR3 protein: CASSFFGPGEAGVNTGELFF. DNA of the CDR3: TGTGCCAGCAGTTTCTTTGGGCCAGGGGAAGCGGGGGTGAACACCGGGGAGCTGTTTTTT.

The chain joins TRBV19 to TRBJ1-4; D unresolved. Germline V gives CDR1 LNHDA, CDR2 SQIVND (reference sequence). Trimming left V 9 bases short and J 5 bases short, with 10 bases between. The CDR3 is 12 residues long. The CDR3 protein is CASKTLNEKLFF. The CDR3 DNA is TGTGCCAGCAAAACCCTGAATGAAAAACTGTTTTTT.

The chain is built from TRBV29-1 and TRBJ2-4, with D possibly being TRBD1 (6 bases). Germline V lookup: CDR1 SQVTM, CDR2 ANQGSEA. V lost 2 bases and J lost 8, with 16 bases in between. The CDR3 length is 14 residues. In DNA, the CDR3 is TGCAGCGTTGAATGGGGGCCAGAAGGGGACATTCAGTACTTC. It encodes CSVEWGPEGDIQYF.

This clonotype was found many times. V gene TRBV12-3 or TRBV12-4 combines with J gene TRBJ2-1, with 10 nucleotides matching TRBD2. The CDR3 spans 15 residues. The V segment lost 3 bases and the J segment 6 bases; nucleotides outside the gene matches: 5. The CDR3 loop is CASSFAAGGGNEQFF. DNA of the CDR3: TGTGCCAGCAGTTTTGCAGCGGGGGGGGGCAATGAGCAGTTCTTC.

This clonotype has ten or more counts. The J gene is TRBJ2-3, the V gene TRBV7-2; no firm D call. The germline V and J ends were trimmed by 6 bases and 6 bases, with 10 bases remaining between them. This CDR3 is built from 12 residues. CDR1 is SGHTA and CDR2 is FQGNSA in the germline V gene. In DNA, the CDR3 is TGTGCCAGCAGTTTGCTGTGGGATACGCAGTATTTT. This sequence encodes CASSLLWDTQYF.

The chain has TRBV29-1 and TRBJ2-3, with D unresolved. Germline CDR1 reads SQVTM; CDR2 reads ANQGSEA. The length of the CDR3 is 11 residues. V lost 4 bases to trimming and J lost 6 bases, with 8 bases between them. In nucleotides, the CDR3 is TGCAGCGTTGTCGGGTTGGATACGCAGTATTTT. This translates into CSVVGLDTQYF.

This clonotype was detected a few times. The chain carries TRBV30 and TRBJ2-5; the D is unclear. Germline CDR1 and CDR2: GTSNPN and SVGIG (reference sequence). This CDR3 has 11 amino acids. V was pared by 4 bases and J by 1 base, with 4 bases between. The CDR3 coding sequence is TGTGCCTGGACCCGCCAAGAGACCCAGTACTTC. This codes for CAWTRQETQYF.

This clonotype has only a few counts. V and J are TRBV20-1 and TRBJ1-4; 10 positions agree with TRBD1. Germline loops: CDR1 DFQATT, CDR2 SNEGSKA (reference sequence). CDR3 length: 14 residues. The V and J ends lost 6 bases and 8 bases, in that order; junction bases with no gene match: 9. CDR3 sequence (DNA): TGCAGTGCCCGGGGGACAGGGGCGATCGAAAAACTGTTTTTT. Residues: CSARGTGAIEKLFF.

The chain combines TRBV5-1 with TRBJ1-1; the D gene is possibly TRBD1 (5 bases). Per the germline V gene, CDR1 is SGHRS and CDR2 is YFSETQ. The CDR3 has 14 residues. The germline V and J ends were trimmed by 3 bases and 7 bases, with 16 bases remaining between them. This CDR3 is CASSSSPGTFEAFF. CDR3 DNA sequence: TGCGCCAGCAGCTCATCCCCCGGGACTTTTGAAGCTTTCTTT.

This clonotype occurred a few times. V gene TRBV10-3 combines with J gene TRBJ2-2; 10 nucleotides match TRBD1. CDR3 length: 15 residues. Germline values: CDR1 ENHRY, CDR2 SYGVKD. J lost 0 bases, V lost 10 bases, and 5 bases had no gene match. This CDR3 is CATRGQGANTGELFF. CDR3 bases: TGTGCCACCCGAGGACAGGGGGCGAACACCGGGGAGCTGTTTTTT.